This TCR beta chain was sequenced in a study of blood T cell repertoires in COVID-19. At the level of the study: The origin of the acute and convalescent COVID-19 samples was the United States, Italy and Spain.

In the authors' methods: Amplified reference gene primers provided the basis for estimating nucleated cell counts. Sequencing used immunoSEQ multiplex PCR; TCRdb keeps in-frame clones, though not all of them. V, J and clone size are taken as reported in that table, and D and trimming were inferred from the DNA itself. Altogether a few hundred thousand clones are present, more than 70% being singletons, with the ten largest covering about 1.2%. Material: peripheral blood. This TCR came from a woman between 50 and 59 years old with acute or convalescent COVID-19.

CDR3 sequence: CASSPQDREETQYF. CDR3 DNA: TGTGCCAGCAGTCCACAGGACAGGGAAGAGACCCAGTACTTC. This chain links TRBV25-1 with TRBJ2-5, with 8 bases lining up with TRBD1. This CDR3 has 14 residues. Looked up from germline, CDR1 is MGHDK and CDR2 is SYGVNS. V gave up 5 bases and J gave up 3 bases; unmatched junction bases: 5.